The 25 T cell receptor beta chains reported below all come from one sample, sequenced in a study of cytomegalovirus exposure and HLA in healthy donors. Libraries were prepared by immunoSEQ multiplex PCR; TCRdb keeps only in-frame clonotypes and omits some of them. Of fewer than 100,000 clones in the sample, roughly 91% were seen once. Sample: PBMCs. The receptors come from a man younger than 45 in good health and CMV-seronegative.

The genes are TRBV5-5 and TRBJ1-1, with 10 nucleotides matching TRBD1. CDR3 length: 14 residues. V lost 3 bases to trimming and J lost 5 bases; unmatched junction nucleotides: 4. The germline gives CDR1 SGHKS, CDR2 YYEKEE (reference sequence). The DNA for the CDR3 is TGTGCCAGCAGCTACCGGGACAGGGGTACTGAAGCTTTCTTT. This translates into CASSYRDRGTEAFF.

The V gene is TRBV6-1, the J gene TRBJ2-5, with 9 bases identical to TRBD1. The trim removed 7 bases at V and 5 bases at J, leaving 11 bases unmatched. CDR3 size: 15 residues. Germline V gene sequence: CDR1 MNHNS, CDR2 SASEGT. The CDR3 region is CASNPPGQGWETQYF. CDR3 coding DNA: TGTGCCAGCAACCCACCGGGACAGGGCTGGGAGACCCAGTACTTC.

The rearrangement uses TRBV7-9 and TRBJ1-1, with D tentatively TRBD1 (6 bases). The CDR3 length is 16 residues. Trimming left V 8 bases short and J 0 bases short, with 19 bases between. The germline V gene encodes CDR1 SEHNR and CDR2 FQNEAQ (reference sequence). The DNA of the CDR3 is TGTGCCAGCGTCTCTGGGGCAGGGGTTATGAACACTGAAGCTTTCTTT. This encodes CASVSGAGVMNTEAFF.

V usage is TRBV7-2 and J usage is TRBJ2-1, with TRBD2 as a possible D gene (6 bases). V lost 4 bases to trimming and J lost 5 bases, with 18 bases between them. Germline lookup yields CDR1 SGHTA and CDR2 FQGNSA. The CDR3 spans 16 residues. CDR3 bases: TGTGCCAGCAGCTATTTCCCCCTAGCGACAGACAATGAGCAGTTCTTC. Translating it yields CASSYFPLATDNEQFF.

V gene TRBV5-1 combines with J gene TRBJ2-3; no clear D gene. This CDR3 contains 13 residues. Deletions cut 0 bases from V and 6 bases from J, with 8 bases between. Germline V gene data show CDR1 as SGHRS and CDR2 as YFSETQ. Written as DNA, the CDR3 is TGCGCCAGCAGCTTGGGGGCCCCTGATACGCAGTATTTT. Its translation: CASSLGAPDTQYF.

The gene calls are TRBV9 and TRBJ2-7; 8 bases agree with TRBD1. With V trimmed by 0 bases and J by 2 bases, 4 bases remained unmatched. The germline CDR1 and CDR2 sequences are SGDLS and YYNGEE. This CDR3 has 15 amino acids. CDR3 DNA sequence: TGTGCCAGCAGCGTAGTTGACAGGGGCCCCTACGAGCAGTACTTC. Translation: CASSVVDRGPYEQYF.

The CDR3: CATTTHSSYEQYF. DNA for the CDR3: TGTGCCACCACCACCCATAGCTCCTACGAGCAGTACTTC. The chain uses TRBV6-1 and TRBJ2-7; D gene ambiguous. The CDR3 sequence is 13 residues long. CDR1 and CDR2 (germline): MNHNS, SASEGT. The V and J ends lost 10 bases and 0 bases respectively, with 13 bases between them.

The chain uses TRBV25-1 and TRBJ2-1, with D possibly TRBD1 on 6 matching bases. This CDR3 region has 12 residues. The V gene lost 11 bases and the J gene lost 4 bases, with 12 bases spanning the gap. CDR1 MGHDK and CDR2 SYGVNS come from the germline V gene. CDR3 coding DNA: TGTGCCTGTGGGGGCGCATACAATGAGCAGTTCTTC. As protein: CACGGAYNEQFF.

J is TRBJ2-7 and V is TRBV5-1, with TRBD1 matching 8 bases. Germline V gene data show CDR1 as SGHRS and CDR2 as YFSETQ. The CDR3 is made up of 14 amino acids. After removal of 0 bases from V and 5 bases from J, the junction contained 4 bases not matched to a gene. This chain's CDR3 is CASSLGQGTDEQYF. The CDR3 region has the DNA TGCGCCAGCAGCTTGGGACAGGGGACTGACGAGCAGTACTTC.

The chain recombines TRBV2 with TRBJ1-2; unclear D gene. Per the germline V gene, CDR1 is SNHLY and CDR2 is FYNNEI. The CDR3 sequence is 20 residues long. V was cut by 3 bases and J by 8 bases, with 34 bases left in between. The CDR3 loop reads CASSERVTGMALLGGSGYTF. The CDR3 nucleotides are TGTGCCAGCAGTGAGCGGGTGACTGGAATGGCCCTCTTAGGTGGTTCCGGCTACACCTTC.

The V gene is TRBV5-4, the J gene TRBJ1-3; TRBD1 matches 7 bases. From germline, CDR1 is SGHNT and CDR2 YYREEE (reference sequence). This CDR3 region has 16 residues. After removal of 0 bases from V and 0 bases from J, the junction contained 3 bases not matched to a gene. The CDR3 nucleotides are TGTGCCAGCAGCTTGGGGACAGGCCACTCTGGAAACACCATATATTTT. This codes for CASSLGTGHSGNTIYF.

The CDR3 is CASSVASTSGVRTGELFF. The CDR3 bases are TGTGCCAGCAGCGTAGCCTCTACTAGCGGGGTCCGCACCGGGGAGCTGTTTTTT. V gene TRBV9 combines with J gene TRBJ2-2, with TRBD2 identical over 10 bases. J was trimmed by 4 bases and V by 0 bases; bases with no gene match: 9. The CDR3 loop spans 18 amino acids. Germline lookup yields CDR1 SGDLS and CDR2 YYNGEE.

The chain links TRBV2 to TRBJ1-6, with D perhaps matching TRBD1 (5 bases). The CDR3 loop spans 18 amino acids. V lost 5 bases to trimming and J lost 0 bases, with 17 bases between them. The germline CDR1 and CDR2 sequences are SNHLY and FYNNEI. The CDR3 DNA reads TGTGCCAGCAGTAAACCCCCGATGGGGGGCTCCTATAATTCACCCCTCCACTTT. This codes for CASSKPPMGGSYNSPLHF.

The rearrangement joins TRBV28 to TRBJ2-1, with 7 bases that match TRBD2. Trimming removed 3 bases from V and 10 bases from J; junction bases left unmatched: 12. This CDR3 region has 15 residues. Per germline, CDR1 MDHEN and CDR2 SYDVKM. For the CDR3, the DNA is TGTGCCAGCAGTTTCCACGGGACTACCCGTAGGGAGCAGTTCTTC. It translates to CASSFHGTTRREQFF.

This chain joins TRBV6-5 and TRBJ1-5, with 9 bases that match TRBD1. This CDR3 spans 15 amino acids. Germline loops: CDR1 MNHEY, CDR2 SVGAGI. V was pared by 5 bases and J by 6 bases, with 8 bases of the junction left unmatched. The DNA of the CDR3 is TGTGCCAGCAGTAAAACAGGGGGCCGGGGTCAGCCCCAGCATTTT. Protein: CASSKTGGRGQPQHF.

J is TRBJ2-5 and V is TRBV27, with 7 bases that match TRBD1. This CDR3 comprises 15 residues. J was trimmed by 7 bases and V by 8 bases; bases with no gene match: 16. CDR1 and CDR2 from the germline V gene are MNHEY and SMNVEV (reference sequence). This chain's CDR3 is CASRLVGQLFGTQYF. The DNA of the CDR3 is TGTGCCAGCCGGTTGGTGGGACAGCTTTTTGGGACCCAGTACTTC.

The chain is built from TRBV5-4 and TRBJ1-1; TRBD1 matches at 7 bases. V lost 4 bases and J lost 4; bases outside the gene matches: 7. The CDR3 runs to 14 residues. In germline, CDR1 is SGHNT, CDR2 YYREEE (reference sequence). CDR3 bases: TGTGCCAGCAGCCGTGACAGGGTAGGCACTGAAGCTTTCTTT. It codes for CASSRDRVGTEAFF.

The chain has TRBV6-1 and TRBJ2-1; D perhaps matches TRBD1 (6 bases). Trimming stripped 9 bases from V and 9 bases from J, with 21 bases between. This CDR3 contains 14 residues. Germline CDR1 MNHNS, CDR2 SASEGT. The CDR3 region is CASSVEAGAVEQFF. The CDR3 region has the DNA TGTGCCAGTTCTGTTGAGGCAGGGGCGGTTGAGCAGTTCTTC.

Written as DNA, the CDR3 is TGTGCCAGCAGCCAAAGACTAGCGGGAGGGAGCACAGATACGCAGTATTTT. Translated: CASSQRLAGGSTDTQYF. This chain links TRBV14 with TRBJ2-3; 14 bases line up with TRBD2. The junction had 1 base not matched to a gene; V was cut back by 2 bases and J by 0 bases. The CDR3 loop spans 17 amino acids. Germline CDR1 SGHDN, CDR2 FVKESK.

V usage is TRBV19 and J usage is TRBJ1-1, with 8 bases aligning to TRBD1. The junction had 1 base not matched to a gene; V was cut back by 4 bases and J by 0 bases. Germline V gene data show CDR1 as LNHDA and CDR2 as SQIVND (reference sequence). This CDR3 contains 14 residues. The CDR3 protein is CASSRDRLNTEAFF. In DNA, the CDR3 is TGTGCCAGTAGTAGGGACAGGCTGAACACTGAAGCTTTCTTT. The variable domain in full, with the rest retrieved from reference TRBV19 and TRBJ1-1, is DGGITQSPKYLFRKEGQNVTLSCEQNLNHDAMYWYRQDPGQGLRLIYYSQIVNDFQKGDIAEGYSVSREKKESFPLTVTSAQKNPTAFYLCASSRDRLNTEAFFGQGTRLTVV.

The chain carries TRBV10-3 and TRBJ1-6; no reliable D call. Germline V gene lookup returns CDR1 ENHRY and CDR2 SYGVKD. Trimming left V 11 bases short and J 5 bases short, with 19 bases between. This CDR3 has 15 amino acids. The CDR3 DNA is TGTGCCGCAAAGACCGGGATGCGAGATAATTCACCCCTCCACTTT. This encodes CAAKTGMRDNSPLHF.

The V gene is TRBV7-2, the J gene TRBJ2-7; the match to TRBD2 covers 7 bases. Germline trimming cut 3 bases from V and 3 bases from J; bases unmatched to any gene: 8. Germline assignment: CDR1 SGHTA and CDR2 FQGNSA. The CDR3 extends over 15 amino acids. The CDR3 loop reads CASSFFAGDSYEQYF. Written as DNA, the CDR3 is TGTGCCAGCAGCTTTTTTGCGGGGGATAGCTACGAGCAGTACTTC.

J is TRBJ2-5 and V is TRBV12-5, with 7 bases matching TRBD1. The V and J ends lost 1 base and 2 bases, in that order; junction bases with no gene match: 1. The CDR3 has 14 amino acids. Germline-derived CDR1 and CDR2 are LGHNT and FRNRAP. The CDR3 DNA is TGTGCTAGTGGTTTGGGGGGACAGCAAGAGACCCAGTACTTC. Translated, it gives CASGLGGQQETQYF.

This sequence joins TRBV6-1 and TRBJ2-1, with 7 bases matching TRBD1. After removal of 6 bases from V and 5 bases from J, the junction contained 10 bases not matched to a gene. The CDR3 has 15 residues. CDR1 is MNHNS and CDR2 is SASEGT in the germline V gene. In DNA, the CDR3 is TGTGCCAGCAGCGCCACCGGGACAGATAACAATGAGCAGTTCTTC. Translation gives CASSATGTDNNEQFF.

The chain joins TRBV4-1 to TRBJ2-1; 7 bases agree with TRBD2. The CDR3 is 18 residues long. Germline CDR1 reads MGHRA; CDR2 reads YSYEKL. V shed 0 bases, J shed 7 bases, and the junction held 15 bases outside the gene matches. CDR3 DNA sequence: TGCGCCAGCAGCCAAGATCTAGCTTCTGGCGGGAGAGGGAATGAGCAGTTCTTC. It specifies CASSQDLASGGRGNEQFF.